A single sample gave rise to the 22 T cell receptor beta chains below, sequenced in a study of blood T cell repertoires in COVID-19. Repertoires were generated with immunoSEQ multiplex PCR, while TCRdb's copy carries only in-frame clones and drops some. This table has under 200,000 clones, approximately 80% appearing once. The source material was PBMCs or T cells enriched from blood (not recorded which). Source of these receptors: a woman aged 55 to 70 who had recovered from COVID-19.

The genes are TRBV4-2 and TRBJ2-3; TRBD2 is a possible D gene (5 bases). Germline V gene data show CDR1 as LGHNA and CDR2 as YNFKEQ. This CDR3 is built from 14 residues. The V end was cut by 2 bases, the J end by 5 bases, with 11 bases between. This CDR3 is CASSQQGAEDTQYF. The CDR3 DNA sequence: TGTGCCAGCAGCCAACAAGGAGCGGAAGATACGCAGTATTTT.

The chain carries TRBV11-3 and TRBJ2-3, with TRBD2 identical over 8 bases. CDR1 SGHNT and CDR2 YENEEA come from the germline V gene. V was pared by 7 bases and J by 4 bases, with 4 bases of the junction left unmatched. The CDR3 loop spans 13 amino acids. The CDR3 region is CASKIGGADTQYF. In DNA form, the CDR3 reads TGTGCCAGCAAAATCGGGGGGGCAGATACGCAGTATTTT.

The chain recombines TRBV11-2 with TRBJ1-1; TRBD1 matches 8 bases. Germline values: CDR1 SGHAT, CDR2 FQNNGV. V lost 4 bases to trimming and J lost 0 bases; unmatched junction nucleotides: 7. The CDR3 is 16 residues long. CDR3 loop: CASSSTGVQLNTEAFF. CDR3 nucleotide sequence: TGTGCCAGCAGCTCGACAGGGGTCCAGTTGAACACTGAAGCTTTCTTT. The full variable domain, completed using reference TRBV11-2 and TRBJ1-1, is EAGVAQSPRYKIIEKRQSVAFWCNPISGHATLYWYQQILGQGPKLLIQFQNNGVVDDSQLPKDRFSAERLKGVDSTLKIQPAKLEDSAVYLCASSSTGVQLNTEAFFGQGTRLTVV.

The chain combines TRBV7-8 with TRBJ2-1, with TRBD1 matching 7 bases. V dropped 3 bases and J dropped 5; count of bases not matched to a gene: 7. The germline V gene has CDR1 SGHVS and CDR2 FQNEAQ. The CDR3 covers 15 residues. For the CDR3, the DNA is TGTGCCAGCAGCTTGGTTGAGACAGGGAACAATGAGCAGTTCTTC. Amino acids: CASSLVETGNNEQFF.

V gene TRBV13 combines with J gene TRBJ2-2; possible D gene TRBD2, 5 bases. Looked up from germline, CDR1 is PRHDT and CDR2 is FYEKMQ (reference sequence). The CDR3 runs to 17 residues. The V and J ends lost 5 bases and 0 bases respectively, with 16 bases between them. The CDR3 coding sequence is TGTGCCAGCAGCGAGATACGGGGTCCCGCGAACACCGGGGAGCTGTTTTTT. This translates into CASSEIRGPANTGELFF. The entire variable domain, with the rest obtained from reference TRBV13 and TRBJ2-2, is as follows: AAGVIQSPRHLIKEKRETATLKCYPIPRHDTVYWYQQGPGQDPQFLISFYEKMQSDKGSIPDRFSAQQFSDYHSELNMSSLELGDSALYFCASSEIRGPANTGELFFGEGSRLTVL.

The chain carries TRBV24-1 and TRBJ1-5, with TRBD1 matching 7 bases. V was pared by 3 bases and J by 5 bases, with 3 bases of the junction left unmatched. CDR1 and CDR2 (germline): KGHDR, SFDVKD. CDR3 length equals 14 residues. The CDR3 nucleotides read TGTGCCACCAGTGATGGGACAGAGGATCAGCCCCAGCATTTT. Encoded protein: CATSDGTEDQPQHF.

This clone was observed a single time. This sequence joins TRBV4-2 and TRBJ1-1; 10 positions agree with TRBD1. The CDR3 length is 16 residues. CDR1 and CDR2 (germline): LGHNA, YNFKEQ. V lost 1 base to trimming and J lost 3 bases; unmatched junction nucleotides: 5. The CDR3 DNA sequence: TGTGCCAGCAGCCAAGTTGCGGACAGGGGGGACACTGAAGCTTTCTTT. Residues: CASSQVADRGDTEAFF.

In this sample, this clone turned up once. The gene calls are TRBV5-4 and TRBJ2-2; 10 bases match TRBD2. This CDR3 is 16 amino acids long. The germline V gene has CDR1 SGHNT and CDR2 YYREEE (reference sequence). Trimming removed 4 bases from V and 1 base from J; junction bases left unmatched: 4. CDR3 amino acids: CASSPSSGGNTGELFF. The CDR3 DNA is TGTGCCAGCAGCCCTTCTAGCGGGGGGAACACCGGGGAGCTGTTTTTT.

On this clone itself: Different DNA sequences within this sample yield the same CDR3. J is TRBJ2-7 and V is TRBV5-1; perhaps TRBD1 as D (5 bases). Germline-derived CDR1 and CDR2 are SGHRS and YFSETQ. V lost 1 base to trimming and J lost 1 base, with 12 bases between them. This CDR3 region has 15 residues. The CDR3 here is CASSLRPGSSYEQYF. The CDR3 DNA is TGCGCCAGCAGCTTGAGGCCAGGGTCTTCCTACGAGCAGTACTTC.

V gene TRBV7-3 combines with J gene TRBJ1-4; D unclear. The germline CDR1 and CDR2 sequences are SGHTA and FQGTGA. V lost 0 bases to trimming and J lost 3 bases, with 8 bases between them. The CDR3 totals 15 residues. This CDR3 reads CASSLTAEANEKLFF. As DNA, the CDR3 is TGTGCCAGCAGCTTAACGGCGGAAGCTAATGAAAAACTGTTTTTT.

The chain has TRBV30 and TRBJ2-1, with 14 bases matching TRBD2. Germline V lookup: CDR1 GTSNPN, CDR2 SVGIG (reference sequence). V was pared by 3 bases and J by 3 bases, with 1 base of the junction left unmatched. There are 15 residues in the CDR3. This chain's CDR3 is CAWRGTSGGYNEQFF. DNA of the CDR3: TGTGCCTGGAGGGGGACTAGCGGGGGCTACAATGAGCAGTTCTTC.

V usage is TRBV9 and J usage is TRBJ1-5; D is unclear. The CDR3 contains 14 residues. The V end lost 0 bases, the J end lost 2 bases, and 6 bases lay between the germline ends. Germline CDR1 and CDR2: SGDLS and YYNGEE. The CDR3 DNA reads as TGTGCCAGCAGCGTAGGAGCGGGCAATCAGCCCCAGCATTTT. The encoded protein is CASSVGAGNQPQHF.

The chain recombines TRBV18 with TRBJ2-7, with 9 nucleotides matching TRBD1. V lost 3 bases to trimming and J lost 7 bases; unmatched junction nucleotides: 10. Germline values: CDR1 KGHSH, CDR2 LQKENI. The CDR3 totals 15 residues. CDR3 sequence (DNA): TGTGCCAGCTCACCGGGACAGGGCGGGGTACTTGAGCAGTACTTC. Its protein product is CASSPGQGGVLEQYF.

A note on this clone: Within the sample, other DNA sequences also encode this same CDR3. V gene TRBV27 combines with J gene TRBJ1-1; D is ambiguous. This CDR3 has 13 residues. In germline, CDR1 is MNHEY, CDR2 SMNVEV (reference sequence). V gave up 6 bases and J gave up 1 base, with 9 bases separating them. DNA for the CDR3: TGTGCCAGCAGCTGGAGCGGGAACACTGAAGCTTTCTTT. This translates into CASSWSGNTEAFF.

The CDR3 is CASSSQVHTGELFF. CDR3 bases: TGTGCCAGCAGCTCCCAGGTGCACACCGGGGAGCTGTTTTTT. The chain joins TRBV11-2 to TRBJ2-2; D is undetermined. Germline lookup yields CDR1 SGHAT and CDR2 FQNNGV. CDR3 length: 14 amino acids. V gave up 4 bases and J gave up 3 bases, with 9 bases separating them. Using reference TRBV11-2 and TRBJ2-2 for the parts outside the CDR3, the full variable domain is EAGVAQSPRYKIIEKRQSVAFWCNPISGHATLYWYQQILGQGPKLLIQFQNNGVVDDSQLPKDRFSAERLKGVDSTLKIQPAKLEDSAVYLCASSSQVHTGELFFGEGSRLTVL.

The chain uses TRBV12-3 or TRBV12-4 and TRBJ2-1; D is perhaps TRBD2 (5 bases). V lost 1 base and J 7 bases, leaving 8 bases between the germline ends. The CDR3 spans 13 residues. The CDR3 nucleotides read TGTGCCAGCAGTTTAGAAAGGGAGAATGAGCAGTTCTTC. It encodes CASSLERENEQFF.

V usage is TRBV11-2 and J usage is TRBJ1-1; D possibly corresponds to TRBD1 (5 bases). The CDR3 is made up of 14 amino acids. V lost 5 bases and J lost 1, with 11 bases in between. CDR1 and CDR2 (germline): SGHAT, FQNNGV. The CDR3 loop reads CASSPIGGNTEAFF. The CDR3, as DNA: TGTGCCAGCAGCCCGATCGGGGGGAACACTGAAGCTTTCTTT.

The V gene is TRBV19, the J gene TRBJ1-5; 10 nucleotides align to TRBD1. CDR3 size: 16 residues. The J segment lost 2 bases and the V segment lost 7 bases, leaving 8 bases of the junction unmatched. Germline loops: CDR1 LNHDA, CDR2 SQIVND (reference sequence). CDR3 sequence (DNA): TGTGCCAGTAAGGGACAGGGGCCTCGGGGCAATCAGCCCCAGCATTTT. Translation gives CASKGQGPRGNQPQHF.

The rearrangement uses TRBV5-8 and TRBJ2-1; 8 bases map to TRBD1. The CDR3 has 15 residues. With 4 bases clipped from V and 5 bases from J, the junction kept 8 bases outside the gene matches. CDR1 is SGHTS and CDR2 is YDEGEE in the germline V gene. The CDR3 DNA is TGTGCCAGCAGCCCAGGGACAGGTATTCACAATGAGCAGTTCTTC. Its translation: CASSPGTGIHNEQFF.

CDR3: CASSLTGGWETQYF. The CDR3 coding sequence is TGCGCCAGCAGCCTAACAGGGGGCTGGGAGACCCAGTACTTC. V gene TRBV4-1 combines with J gene TRBJ2-5; 9 nucleotides align to TRBD1. Germline CDR1 is MGHRA and CDR2 is YSYEKL. The V segment lost 4 bases and the J segment 5 bases; nucleotides outside the gene matches: 5. The CDR3 runs to 14 residues.

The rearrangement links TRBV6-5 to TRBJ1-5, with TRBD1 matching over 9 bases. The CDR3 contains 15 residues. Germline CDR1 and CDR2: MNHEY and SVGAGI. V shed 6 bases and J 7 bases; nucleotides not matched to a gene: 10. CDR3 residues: CASSSGQGVGQPQHF. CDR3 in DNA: TGTGCCAGCAGCTCGGGACAGGGAGTGGGCCAGCCCCAGCATTTT.

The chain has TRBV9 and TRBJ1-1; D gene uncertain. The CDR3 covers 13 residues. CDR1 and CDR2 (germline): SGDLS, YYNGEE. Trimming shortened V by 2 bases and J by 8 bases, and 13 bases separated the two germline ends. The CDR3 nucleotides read TGTGCCAGCAGCGTCGGACTGCAGAACGAAGCTTTCTTT. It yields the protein CASSVGLQNEAFF.